This passage covers 17 T cell receptor beta chains from one sample sequenced in a study of beta chain features in type 1 diabetes. Every isolated RNA sample was fully reverse transcribed, so sequencing captured expressed TCRB transcripts. Only in-frame clones appear in the TCRdb table, and some are missing; sequencing was by immunoSEQ multiplex PCR. This table holds 300,000 to 350,000 clones, around a fifth found once. The sequencing sample was made of naive CD4+ T cells from blood. These receptors were collected from a woman in her late teens or twenties in good health.

In its sample, this clone was seen a few times. The same CDR3 arises from other DNA sequences in this sample as well. V gene TRBV30 combines with J gene TRBJ1-4; 7 nucleotides agree with TRBD1. Germline CDR1 reads GTSNPN; CDR2 reads SVGIG (reference sequence). The V gene end was trimmed by 0 bases and the J gene end by 5 bases; junction bases not matched to a gene: 0. The CDR3 totals 13 residues. CDR3 region: CAWSVQGNEKLFF. CDR3 nucleotides: TGTGCCTGGAGTGTACAGGGGAATGAAAAACTGTTTTTT.

The chain carries TRBV18 and TRBJ1-2; 9 positions agree with TRBD1. The CDR3 is 14 residues long. The germline gives CDR1 KGHSH, CDR2 LQKENI. Trimming cost V 3 bases and J 6 bases; bases outside gene matches: 5. Here the CDR3 reads CASSPLQGADGYTF. As DNA, the CDR3 is TGTGCCAGCTCACCTCTACAGGGGGCGGATGGCTACACCTTC.

This chain joins TRBV5-1 and TRBJ1-1; D is undetermined. Looked up from germline, CDR1 is SGHRS and CDR2 is YFSETQ. The V and J ends lost 4 bases and 0 bases respectively, with 10 bases between them. CDR3 size: 14 residues. The CDR3 loop reads CASSPRGLNTEAFF. DNA for the CDR3: TGCGCCAGCAGCCCCCGGGGATTGAACACTGAAGCTTTCTTT. Supplemented by reference TRBV5-1 and TRBJ1-1, the full variable domain reads KAGVTQTPRYLIKTRGQQVTLSCSPISGHRSVSWYQQTPGQGLQFLFEYFSETQRNKGNFPGRFSGRQFSNSRSEMNVSTLELGDSALYLCASSPRGLNTEAFFGQGTRLTVV.

In its sample, this clone was seen a few times. This rearrangement joins TRBV5-4 to TRBJ1-1; D unclear. Germline assignment: CDR1 SGHNT and CDR2 YYREEE (reference sequence). The CDR3 extends over 14 amino acids. With 4 bases removed from V and 8 bases from J, the gap between germline ends came to 18 bases. The CDR3 DNA reads TGTGCCAGCAGCACCAAGGCGGCTTTGGTGGAAGCTTTCTTT. Amino acid sequence: CASSTKAALVEAFF.

The chain employs TRBV6-5 and TRBJ2-7; perhaps TRBD1 as D (6 bases). V was cut by 4 bases and J by 3 bases, with 10 bases left in between. The CDR3 is made up of 13 amino acids. CDR1 is MNHEY, CDR2 SVGAGI, per germline. CDR3 sequence reads: CASSSLTGYEQYF. CDR3 nucleotides: TGTGCCAGCAGTTCCCTGACAGGCTACGAGCAGTACTTC.

This clone was counted a few times. V is TRBV30 and J is TRBJ2-2; 9 bases align to TRBD2. The V gene end was trimmed by 7 bases and the J gene end by 5 bases; junction bases not matched to a gene: 8. CDR1 GTSNPN and CDR2 SVGIG come from the germline V gene (reference sequence). CDR3 length: 14 amino acids. The DNA for the CDR3 is TGTGCCTCTAGGACTAGCGTGTATACCGGGGAGCTGTTTTTT. This sequence encodes CASRTSVYTGELFF.

The rearrangement uses TRBV30 and TRBJ1-1; no clear D. The CDR3 covers 13 residues. Germline values: CDR1 GTSNPN, CDR2 SVGIG (reference sequence). The V and J ends lost 5 bases and 4 bases respectively, with 14 bases between them. The CDR3 spells CAWFGRWATEAFF. CDR3 sequence (DNA): TGTGCCTGGTTTGGCAGGTGGGCCACTGAAGCTTTCTTT.

The gene calls are TRBV18 and TRBJ2-7; tentatively, D is TRBD2 (5 bases). The CDR3 is 13 residues long. Germline CDR1 KGHSH, CDR2 LQKENI. Deletions cut 2 bases from V and 7 bases from J, with 12 bases between. CDR3 protein: CASSPRAGEEQYF. CDR3 nucleotides: TGTGCCAGCTCACCAAGGGCGGGCGAAGAGCAGTACTTC.

This clone was detected only a few times. This rearrangement joins TRBV5-1 to TRBJ2-3; the match to TRBD2 covers 12 bases. Germline V gene sequence: CDR1 SGHRS, CDR2 YFSETQ. The CDR3 spans 16 residues. The V gene end was trimmed by 2 bases and the J gene end by 6 bases; junction bases not matched to a gene: 7. The CDR3 DNA reads as TGCGCCAGCAGCTTCGGGACTAGCGGGCGCGGGGATACGCAGTATTTT. It is translated as CASSFGTSGRGDTQYF.

J is TRBJ2-2 and V is TRBV30, with TRBD1 identical over 8 bases. CDR1 and CDR2 (germline): GTSNPN, SVGIG (reference sequence). The CDR3 totals 14 residues. V trimming: 3 bases; J trimming: 6 bases; junction bases outside the gene matches: 6. This chain's CDR3 is CAWRTTGAPGELFF. In DNA form, the CDR3 reads TGTGCCTGGAGAACGACAGGGGCCCCCGGGGAGCTGTTTTTT.

The chain is built from TRBV30 and TRBJ2-7, with D possibly matching TRBD2 (5 bases). V was clipped by 2 bases and J by 9 bases, with 14 bases between them. This CDR3 contains 12 residues. The germline gives CDR1 GTSNPN, CDR2 SVGIG (reference sequence). DNA of the CDR3: TGTGCCTGGAGTCCGACCCCGGGAAGGCAGTACTTC. Protein: CAWSPTPGRQYF.

This clone has only a few counts. The genes are TRBV9 and TRBJ2-3; 8 nucleotides align to TRBD2. Germline lookup yields CDR1 SGDLS and CDR2 YYNGEE. The CDR3 contains 15 residues. J gave up 2 bases and V 4 bases, and 6 bases lay outside the gene matches. CDR3 residues: CASSLGGANTDTQYF. The CDR3 coding sequence is TGTGCCAGCAGCCTCGGGGGGGCCAACACAGATACGCAGTATTTT.

This clone was detected a few times. This chain connects TRBV5-4 to TRBJ2-1, with TRBD1 identical over 7 bases. The CDR3 totals 15 residues. Germline V CDR1 and CDR2: SGHNT, YYREEE (reference sequence). The J segment lost 2 bases and the V segment lost 2 bases, leaving 4 bases of the junction unmatched. CDR3 region: CASSFDRDTYNEQFF. The DNA of the CDR3 is TGTGCCAGCAGCTTTGACAGGGACACCTACAATGAGCAGTTCTTC.

The genes are TRBV5-1 and TRBJ2-3; D is ambiguous. This CDR3 is 14 amino acids long. Germline CDR1 SGHRS, CDR2 YFSETQ. With 8 bases removed from V and 0 bases from J, the gap between germline ends came to 13 bases. This CDR3 is CASGGLISTDTQYF. CDR3 nucleotide sequence: TGCGCCAGTGGCGGCTTGATCAGCACAGATACGCAGTATTTT.

V gene TRBV2 combines with J gene TRBJ2-3, with 8 nucleotides matching TRBD1. V dropped 8 bases and J dropped 2; count of bases not matched to a gene: 6. Looked up from germline, CDR1 is SNHLY and CDR2 is FYNNEI. The CDR3 sequence is 14 residues long. CDR3 in amino acids: CASGKDRATDTQYF. The CDR3, as DNA: TGTGCCAGCGGTAAGGACAGGGCCACAGATACGCAGTATTTT.

This clone was observed a few times. This rearrangement joins TRBV2 to TRBJ2-1; 12 bases map to TRBD2. The germline CDR1 and CDR2 sequences are SNHLY and FYNNEI. The CDR3 has 16 residues. V trimming: 8 bases; J trimming: 0 bases; junction bases outside the gene matches: 5. The CDR3 loop reads CASGTSGRPSYNEQFF. DNA of the CDR3: TGTGCCAGCGGTACTAGCGGGAGGCCCTCCTACAATGAGCAGTTCTTC. The whole variable domain, filled in from reference TRBV2 and TRBJ2-1, reads EPEVTQTPSHQVTQMGQEVILRCVPISNHLYFYWYRQILGQKVEFLVSFYNNEISEKSEIFDDQFSVERPDGSNFTLKIRSTKLEDSAMYFCASGTSGRPSYNEQFFGPGTRLTVL.

This chain connects TRBV7-2 to TRBJ2-4; D might be TRBD1 (5 bases). This CDR3 is built from 15 residues. CDR1 and CDR2 from the germline V gene are SGHTA and FQGNSA. V was shortened by 6 bases and J by 0 bases, with 12 bases between the two germline ends. The CDR3 loop is CASSQGVLAKNIQYF. The CDR3 DNA is TGTGCCAGCAGTCAGGGCGTACTAGCCAAAAACATTCAGTACTTC.